The T cell receptor beta chain described here comes from a study of OX40 agonist ivuxolimab in advanced cancers. Background on the study: Ivuxolimab is an agonistic anti-OX40 (CD134) antibody, and patients were treated with it. The study reported partial responses in three patients: one hepatocellular carcinoma, two cutaneous melanoma. General observations from the study: At 0.1 to 3.0 mg/kg and by week 6, clonal expansion occurred in CD4+ and CD8+ blood T cells.

Assay: immunoSEQ multiplex PCR; the TCRdb copy retains only in-frame clones and omits some. This sample has approximately 48,000 clones; more than 75% occur once, and the top ten carry under 4%. Per germline, CDR1 MDHEN and CDR2 SYDVKM. V lost 3 bases and J 0 bases, leaving 12 bases between the germline ends. There are 15 residues in the CDR3. In its sample, this clone was seen a few times. The antigen is unknown. Blood specimens came from baseline, cycle 4 day 1, and cycle 7 day 1. This receptor was taken from an adult with an advanced solid tumor such as melanoma, head and neck, liver or kidney cancer. This sample comprised CD4+ or CD8+ T cells sorted from blood, obtained in a trial of the OX40 agonist ivuxolimab. The rearrangement uses TRBV28 and TRBJ2-7; the D gene is possibly TRBD1 (7 bases). CDR3 DNA sequence: TGTGCCAGCAGTTTGCGGGACAGAGTCTCCTACGAGCAGTACTTC. Its translation is CASSLRDRVSYEQYF. Based on the CDR3 plus reference TRBV28 and TRBJ2-7, the full variable domain is DVKVTQSSRYLVKRTGEKVFLECVQDMDHENMFWYRQDPGLGLRLIYFSYDVKMKEKGDIPEGYSVSREKKERFSLILESASTNQTSMYLCASSLRDRVSYEQYFGPGTRLTVT.